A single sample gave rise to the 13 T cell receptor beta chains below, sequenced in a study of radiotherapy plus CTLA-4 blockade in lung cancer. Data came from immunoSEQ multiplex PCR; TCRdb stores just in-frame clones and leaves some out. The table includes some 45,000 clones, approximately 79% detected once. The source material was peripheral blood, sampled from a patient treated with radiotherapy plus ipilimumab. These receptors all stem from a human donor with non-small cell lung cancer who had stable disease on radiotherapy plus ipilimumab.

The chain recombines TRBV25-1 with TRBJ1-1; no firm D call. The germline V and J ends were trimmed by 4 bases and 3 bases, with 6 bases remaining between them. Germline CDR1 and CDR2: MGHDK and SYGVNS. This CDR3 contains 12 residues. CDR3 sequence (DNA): TGTGCCAGCAGTGGCCCCTACACTGAAGCTTTCTTT. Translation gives CASSGPYTEAFF. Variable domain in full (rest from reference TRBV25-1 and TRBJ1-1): EADIYQTPRYLVIGTGKKITLECSQTMGHDKMYWYQQDPGMELHLIHYSYGVNSTEKGDLSSESTVSRIRTEHFPLTLESARPSHTSQYLCASSGPYTEAFFGQGTRLTVV.

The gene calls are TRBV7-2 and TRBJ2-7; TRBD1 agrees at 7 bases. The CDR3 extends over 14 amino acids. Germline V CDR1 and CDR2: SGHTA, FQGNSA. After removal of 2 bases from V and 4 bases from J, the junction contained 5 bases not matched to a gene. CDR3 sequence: CASSLQGVLYEQYF. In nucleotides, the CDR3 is TGTGCCAGCAGCTTACAGGGGGTTCTGTACGAGCAGTACTTC.

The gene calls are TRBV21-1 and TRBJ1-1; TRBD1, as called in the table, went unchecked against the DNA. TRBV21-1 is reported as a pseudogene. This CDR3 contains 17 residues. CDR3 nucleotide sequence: TGTGCCAGCAGCAAACTACCCAGGAACCCGATCAACACTGAAGCTTTCTTT. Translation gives CASSKLPRNPINTEAFF.

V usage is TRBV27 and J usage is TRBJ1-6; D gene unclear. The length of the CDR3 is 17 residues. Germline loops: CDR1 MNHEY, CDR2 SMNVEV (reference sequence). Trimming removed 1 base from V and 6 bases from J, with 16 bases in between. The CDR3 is CASSLLYRSGSNSPLHF. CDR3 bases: TGTGCCAGCAGTTTATTATATCGGTCTGGGTCTAATTCACCCCTCCACTTT.

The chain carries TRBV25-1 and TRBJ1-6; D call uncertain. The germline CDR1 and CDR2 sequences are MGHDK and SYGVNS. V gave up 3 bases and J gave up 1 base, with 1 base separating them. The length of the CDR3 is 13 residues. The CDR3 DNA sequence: TGTGCCAGCAGTGAGTCCTATAATTCACCCCTCCACTTT. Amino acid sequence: CASSESYNSPLHF.

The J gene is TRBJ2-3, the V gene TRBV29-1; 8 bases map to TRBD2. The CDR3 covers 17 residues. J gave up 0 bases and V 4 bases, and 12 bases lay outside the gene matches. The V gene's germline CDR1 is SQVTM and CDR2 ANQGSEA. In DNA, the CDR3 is TGCAGCGTTGCGGGGGCGGGGGGACCAAAAAGCACAGATACGCAGTATTTT. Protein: CSVAGAGGPKSTDTQYF.

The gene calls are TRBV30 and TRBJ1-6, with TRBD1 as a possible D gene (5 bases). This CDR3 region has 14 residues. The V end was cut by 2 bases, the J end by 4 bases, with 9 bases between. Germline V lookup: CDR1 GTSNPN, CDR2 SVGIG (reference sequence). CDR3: CAWSPSGYNSPLHF. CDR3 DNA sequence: TGTGCCTGGAGTCCCTCAGGGTATAATTCACCCCTCCACTTT.

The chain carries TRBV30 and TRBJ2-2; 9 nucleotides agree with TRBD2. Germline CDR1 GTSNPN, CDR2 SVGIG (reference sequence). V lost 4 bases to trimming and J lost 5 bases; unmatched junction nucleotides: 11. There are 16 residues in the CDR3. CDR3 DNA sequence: TGTGCCTGGAACCCATTAGGGACTAGCAGAACCGGGGAGCTGTTTTTT. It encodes CAWNPLGTSRTGELFF.

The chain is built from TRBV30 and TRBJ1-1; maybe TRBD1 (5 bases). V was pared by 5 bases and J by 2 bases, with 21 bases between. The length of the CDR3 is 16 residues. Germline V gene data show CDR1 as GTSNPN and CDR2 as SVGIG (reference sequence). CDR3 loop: CAWVTPLPQGNTEAFF. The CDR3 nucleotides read TGTGCCTGGGTGACCCCACTACCGCAGGGTAACACTGAAGCTTTCTTT. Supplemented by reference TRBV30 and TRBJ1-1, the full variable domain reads SQTIHQWPATLVQPVGSPLSLECTVEGTSNPNLYWYRQAAGRGLQLLFYSVGIGQISSEVPQNLSASRPQDRQFILSSKKLLLSDSGFYLCAWVTPLPQGNTEAFFGQGTRLTVV.

Here the CDR3 reads CASRTDSFPRSYNEQFF. Here the CDR3 DNA reads TGTGCCAGCAGGACAGACAGTTTTCCCCGCTCCTACAATGAGCAGTTCTTC. J is TRBJ2-1 and V is TRBV27, with D maybe TRBD1 (5 bases). CDR3 size: 17 residues. Per germline, CDR1 MNHEY and CDR2 SMNVEV (reference sequence). V was trimmed by 6 bases and J by 0 bases, leaving 18 bases between them.

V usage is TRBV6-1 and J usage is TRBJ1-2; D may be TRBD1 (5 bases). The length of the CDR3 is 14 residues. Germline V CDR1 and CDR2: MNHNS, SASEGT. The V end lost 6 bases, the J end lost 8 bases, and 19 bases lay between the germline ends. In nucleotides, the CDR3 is TGTGCCAGCAGCATGCCAGGGCGTCCAGGGGGCTACACCTTC. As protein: CASSMPGRPGGYTF.

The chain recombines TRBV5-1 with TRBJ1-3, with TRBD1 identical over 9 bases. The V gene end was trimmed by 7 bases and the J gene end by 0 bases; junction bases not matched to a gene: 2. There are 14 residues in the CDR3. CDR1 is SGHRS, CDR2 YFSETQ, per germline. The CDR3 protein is CASRTGDSGNTIYF. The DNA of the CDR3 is TGCGCCAGCCGGACAGGGGACTCTGGAAACACCATATATTTT.

CDR3 coding DNA: TGTGCCAGCAGCTTAGCGGAAGACACCGGGGAGCTGTTTTTT. Translating gives CASSLAEDTGELFF. The V gene is TRBV7-6, the J gene TRBJ2-2; D gene uncertain. The germline V and J ends were trimmed by 0 bases and 3 bases, with 5 bases remaining between them. Germline CDR1 is SGHVS and CDR2 is FNYEAQ. The CDR3 covers 14 residues.